This TCR beta chain was identified during a study of CD8+CD57+ T cells in acquired aplastic anemia. Findings and limits, study-wide: Patients and controls shared approximately 28 CD8+ CDR3 sequences.

This clonotype was seen ten or more times. The antigen is unknown. CDR3 size: 15 residues. The V segment lost 0 bases and the J segment 3 bases; nucleotides outside the gene matches: 1. In germline, CDR1 is KGHDR, CDR2 SFDVKD. Patients included in sequencing had previously demonstrated CD8+CD57+ cell expansion by flow cytometry. Genomic DNA acted as the template from which TCR beta VDJ combination and CDR3 sequence profiling were carried out. TCRdb re-called the reads through MiXCR, storing one row per CDR3 protein. The sample records over 150,000 distinct CDR3 sequences, roughly 43% being singletons. This TCR was recovered from a human donor with aplastic anemia. What was sequenced was sorted CD4+, CD8+, or CD8+CD57+ T cells (not recorded which) from PBMCs. The chain has TRBV24-1 and TRBJ2-7; 10 bases line up with TRBD1. The CDR3: CATSDLGDRGYEQYF. The CDR3 nucleotides read TGTGCCACCAGTGATTTGGGGGACAGGGGCTACGAGCAGTACTTC.